This TCR beta chain emerged from a study of blood T cells in healthy people across ages. Germline V CDR1 and CDR2: MNHNY, SVGAGI (reference sequence). There are 13 residues in the CDR3. Notes on this clonotype: A read error may account for a junction end that differs from germline.

Sample-barcoded 5' priming and a J-beta primer mix drove a second PCR of roughly 6 to 12 cycles. From the 5' RACE reads, TCRdb called clonotypes with MiXCR, one entry per CDR3 protein. The repertoire consists of over 1.5 million distinct CDR3 sequences, with just under 50% occurring once and the leading ten covering over 2%. The chain couples TRBV6-6 to TRBJ2-7; D remains unclear. Sequenced sample: blood. The receptor comes from a woman aged 40 to 50 in good health. Written as DNA, the CDR3 is TGTACCAGCAGTTACTCGCTGATTCGGGAGCAGTACTTC. Amino acids: CTSSYSLIREQYF.